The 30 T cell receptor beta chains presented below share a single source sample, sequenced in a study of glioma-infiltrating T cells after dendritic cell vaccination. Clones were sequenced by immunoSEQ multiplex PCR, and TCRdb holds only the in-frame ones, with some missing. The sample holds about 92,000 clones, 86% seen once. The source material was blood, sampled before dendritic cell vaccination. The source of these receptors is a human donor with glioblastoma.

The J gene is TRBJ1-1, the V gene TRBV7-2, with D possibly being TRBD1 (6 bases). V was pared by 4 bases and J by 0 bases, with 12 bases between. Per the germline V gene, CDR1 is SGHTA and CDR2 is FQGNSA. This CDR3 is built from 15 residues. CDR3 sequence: CASSSRTAMNTEAFF. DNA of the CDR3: TGTGCCAGCAGCTCTCGGACAGCCATGAACACTGAAGCTTTCTTT.

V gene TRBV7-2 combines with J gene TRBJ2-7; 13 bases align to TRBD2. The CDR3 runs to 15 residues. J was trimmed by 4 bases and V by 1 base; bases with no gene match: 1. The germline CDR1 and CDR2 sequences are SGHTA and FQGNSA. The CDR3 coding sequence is TGTGCCAGCAGCTTAGAACTAGCGGGAGGGTACGAGCAGTACTTC. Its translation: CASSLELAGGYEQYF.

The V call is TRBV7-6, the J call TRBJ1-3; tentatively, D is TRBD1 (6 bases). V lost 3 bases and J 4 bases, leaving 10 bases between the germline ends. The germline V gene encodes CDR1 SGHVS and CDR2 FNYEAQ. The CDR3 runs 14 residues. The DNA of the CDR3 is TGTGCCAGCAGCTTCCCAGGGGCCGGAAACACCATATATTTT. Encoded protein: CASSFPGAGNTIYF.

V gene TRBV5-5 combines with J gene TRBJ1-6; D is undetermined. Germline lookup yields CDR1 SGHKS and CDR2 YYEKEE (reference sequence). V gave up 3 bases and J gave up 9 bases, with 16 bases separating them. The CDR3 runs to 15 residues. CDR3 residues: CASSSGTGGSSPLHF. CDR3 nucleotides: TGTGCCAGCAGCTCCGGTACGGGAGGTAGTTCACCCCTCCACTTT.

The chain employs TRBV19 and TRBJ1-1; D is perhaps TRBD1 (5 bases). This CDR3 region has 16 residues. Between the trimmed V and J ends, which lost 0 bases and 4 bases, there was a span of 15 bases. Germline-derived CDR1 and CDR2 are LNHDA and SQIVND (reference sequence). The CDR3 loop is CASSIDGRVMGTEAFF. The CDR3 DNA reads TGTGCCAGTAGTATAGATGGCAGGGTTATGGGCACTGAAGCTTTCTTT.

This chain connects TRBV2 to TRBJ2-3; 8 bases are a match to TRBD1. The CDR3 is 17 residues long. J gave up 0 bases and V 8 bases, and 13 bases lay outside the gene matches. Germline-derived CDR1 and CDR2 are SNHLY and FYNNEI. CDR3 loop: CASPQGAGSASTDTQYF. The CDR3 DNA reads TGTGCCAGCCCCCAGGGGGCCGGGAGTGCTAGCACAGATACGCAGTATTTT.

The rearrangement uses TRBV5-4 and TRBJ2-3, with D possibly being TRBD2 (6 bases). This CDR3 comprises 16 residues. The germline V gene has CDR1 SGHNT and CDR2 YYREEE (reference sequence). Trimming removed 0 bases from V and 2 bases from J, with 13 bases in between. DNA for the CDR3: TGTGCCAGCAGCTTGGTGGGGGGTCAGACCACAGATACGCAGTATTTT. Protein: CASSLVGGQTTDTQYF.

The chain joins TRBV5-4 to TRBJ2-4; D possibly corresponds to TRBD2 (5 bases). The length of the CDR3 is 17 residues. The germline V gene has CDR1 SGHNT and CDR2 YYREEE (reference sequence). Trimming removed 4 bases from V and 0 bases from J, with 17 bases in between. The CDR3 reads CASSLGVSKLAKNIQYF. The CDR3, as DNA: TGTGCCAGCAGCCTCGGGGTTTCAAAACTAGCCAAAAACATTCAGTACTTC. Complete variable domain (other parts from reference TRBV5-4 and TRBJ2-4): ETGVTQSPTHLIKTRGQQVTLRCSSQSGHNTVSWYQQALGQGPQFIFQYYREEENGRGNFPPRFSGLQFPNYSSELNVNALELDDSALYLCASSLGVSKLAKNIQYFGAGTRLSVL.

CDR3 residues: CASSAQTSTIYNEQFF. Here the CDR3 DNA reads TGTGCCAGCAGTGCACAGACTAGCACCATATACAATGAGCAGTTCTTC. The chain links TRBV6-1 to TRBJ2-1; 7 bases are a match to TRBD2. With 4 bases clipped from V and 4 bases from J, the junction kept 10 bases outside the gene matches. This CDR3 is 16 amino acids long. CDR1 is MNHNS and CDR2 is SASEGT in the germline V gene.

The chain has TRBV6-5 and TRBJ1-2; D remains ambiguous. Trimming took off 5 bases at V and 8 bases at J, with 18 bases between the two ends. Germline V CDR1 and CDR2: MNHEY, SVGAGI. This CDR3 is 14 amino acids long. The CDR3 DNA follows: TGTGCCAGCAGTCCCGTATTCGGTGGGCCCGGCTACACCTTC. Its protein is CASSPVFGGPGYTF.

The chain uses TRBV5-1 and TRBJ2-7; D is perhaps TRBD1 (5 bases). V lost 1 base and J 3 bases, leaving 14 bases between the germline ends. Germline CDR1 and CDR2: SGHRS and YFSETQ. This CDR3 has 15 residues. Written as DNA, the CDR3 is TGCGCCAGCAGCTTGACCACAGGTGAGAACTACGAGCAGTACTTC. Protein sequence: CASSLTTGENYEQYF. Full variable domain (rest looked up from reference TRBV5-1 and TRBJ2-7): KAGVTQTPRYLIKTRGQQVTLSCSPISGHRSVSWYQQTPGQGLQFLFEYFSETQRNKGNFPGRFSGRQFSNSRSEMNVSTLELGDSALYLCASSLTTGENYEQYFGPGTRLTVT.

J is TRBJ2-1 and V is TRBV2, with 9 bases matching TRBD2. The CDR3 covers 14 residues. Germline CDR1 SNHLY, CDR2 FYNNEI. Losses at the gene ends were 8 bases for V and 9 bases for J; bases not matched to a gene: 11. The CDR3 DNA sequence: TGTGCCAGCCCGCCTGGCGGGAGGGCCGTTGAGCAGTTCTTC. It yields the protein CASPPGGRAVEQFF.

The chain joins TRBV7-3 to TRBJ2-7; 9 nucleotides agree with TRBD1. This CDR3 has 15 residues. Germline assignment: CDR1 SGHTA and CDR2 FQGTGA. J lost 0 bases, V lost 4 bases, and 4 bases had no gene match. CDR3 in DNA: TGTGCCAGCAGCTCGGGACAGGGCGTCTCCTACGAGCAGTACTTC. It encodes CASSSGQGVSYEQYF. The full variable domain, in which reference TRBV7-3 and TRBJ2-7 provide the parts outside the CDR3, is GAGVSQTPSNKVTEKGKYVELRCDPISGHTALYWYRQSLGQGPEFLIYFQGTGAADDSGLPNDRFFAVRPEGSVSTLKIQRTERGDSAVYLCASSSGQGVSYEQYFGPGTRLTVT.

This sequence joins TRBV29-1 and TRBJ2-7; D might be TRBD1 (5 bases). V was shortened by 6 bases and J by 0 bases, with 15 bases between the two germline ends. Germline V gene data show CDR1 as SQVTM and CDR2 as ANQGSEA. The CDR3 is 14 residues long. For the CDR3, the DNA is TGCAGCGTACAAAGTCAACAGGTCTCCTACGAGCAGTACTTC. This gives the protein CSVQSQQVSYEQYF.

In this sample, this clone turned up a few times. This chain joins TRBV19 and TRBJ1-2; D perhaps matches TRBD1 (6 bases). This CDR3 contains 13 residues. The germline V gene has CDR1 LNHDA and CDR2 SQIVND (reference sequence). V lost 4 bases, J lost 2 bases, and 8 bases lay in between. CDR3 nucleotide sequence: TGTGCCAGTAGTACCCAGGGGAACTATGGCTACACCTTC. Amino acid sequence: CASSTQGNYGYTF.

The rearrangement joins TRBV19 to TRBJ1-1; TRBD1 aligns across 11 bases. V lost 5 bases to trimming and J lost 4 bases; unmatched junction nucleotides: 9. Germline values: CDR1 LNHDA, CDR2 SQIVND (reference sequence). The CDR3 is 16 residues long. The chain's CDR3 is CASSQATGTGGTEAFF. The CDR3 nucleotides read TGTGCCAGTAGTCAAGCGACCGGGACAGGGGGCACTGAAGCTTTCTTT.

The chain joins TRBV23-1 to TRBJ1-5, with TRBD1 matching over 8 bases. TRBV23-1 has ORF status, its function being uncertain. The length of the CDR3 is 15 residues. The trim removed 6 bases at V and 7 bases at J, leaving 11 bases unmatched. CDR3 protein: CASSLTGASGQPQHF. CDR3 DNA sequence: TGCGCCAGCAGCTTGACAGGGGCGTCCGGGCAGCCCCAGCATTTT.

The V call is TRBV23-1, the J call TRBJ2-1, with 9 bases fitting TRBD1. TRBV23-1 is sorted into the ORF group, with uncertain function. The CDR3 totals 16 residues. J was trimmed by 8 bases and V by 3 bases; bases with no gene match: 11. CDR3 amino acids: CASSHLWTGEVYEQFF. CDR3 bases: TGCGCCAGCAGTCATCTTTGGACAGGGGAGGTCTATGAGCAGTTCTTC.

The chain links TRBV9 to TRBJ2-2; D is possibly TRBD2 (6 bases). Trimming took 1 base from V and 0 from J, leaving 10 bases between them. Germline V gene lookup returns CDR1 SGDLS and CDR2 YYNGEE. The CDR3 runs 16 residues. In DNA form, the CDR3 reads TGTGCCAGCAGCGTATCGGCGGGGTCGAACACCGGGGAGCTGTTTTTT. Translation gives CASSVSAGSNTGELFF.

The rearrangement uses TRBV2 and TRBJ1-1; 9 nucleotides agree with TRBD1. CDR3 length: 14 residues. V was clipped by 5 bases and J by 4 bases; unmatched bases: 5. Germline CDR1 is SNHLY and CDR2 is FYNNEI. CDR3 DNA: TGTGCCAGCAGTTTAGACAGGGGGAGCACTGAAGCTTTCTTT. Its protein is CASSLDRGSTEAFF.

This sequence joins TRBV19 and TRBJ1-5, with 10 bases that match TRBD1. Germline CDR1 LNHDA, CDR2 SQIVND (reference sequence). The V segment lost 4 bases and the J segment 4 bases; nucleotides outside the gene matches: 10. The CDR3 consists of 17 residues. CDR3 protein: CASSTPGQGIRNQPQHF. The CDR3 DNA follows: TGTGCCAGTAGTACCCCGGGACAGGGGATTCGTAATCAGCCCCAGCATTTT.

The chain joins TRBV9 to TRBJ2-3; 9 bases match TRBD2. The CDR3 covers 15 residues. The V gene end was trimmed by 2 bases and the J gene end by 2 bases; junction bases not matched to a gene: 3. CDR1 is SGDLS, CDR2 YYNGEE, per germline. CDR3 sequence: CASSVSGGFTDTQYF. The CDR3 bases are TGTGCCAGCAGCGTCAGCGGGGGGTTCACAGATACGCAGTATTTT.

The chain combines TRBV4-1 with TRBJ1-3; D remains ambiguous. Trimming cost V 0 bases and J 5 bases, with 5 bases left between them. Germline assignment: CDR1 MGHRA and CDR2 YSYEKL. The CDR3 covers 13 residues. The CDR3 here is CASSQDGRNTIYF. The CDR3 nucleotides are TGCGCCAGCAGCCAAGATGGGCGAAACACCATATATTTT.

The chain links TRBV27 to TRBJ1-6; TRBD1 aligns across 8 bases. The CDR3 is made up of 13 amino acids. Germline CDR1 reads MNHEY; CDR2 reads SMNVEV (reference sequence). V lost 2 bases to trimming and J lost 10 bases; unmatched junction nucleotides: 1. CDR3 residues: CASSLQGASPLHF. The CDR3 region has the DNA TGTGCCAGCAGTTTACAGGGGGCCTCACCCCTCCACTTT.

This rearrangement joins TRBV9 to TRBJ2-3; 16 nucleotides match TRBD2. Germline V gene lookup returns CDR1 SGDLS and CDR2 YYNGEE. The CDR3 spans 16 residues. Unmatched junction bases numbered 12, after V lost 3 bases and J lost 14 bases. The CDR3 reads CASSGSSGLAGGTGYF. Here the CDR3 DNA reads TGTGCCAGCAGCGGAAGCTCGGGACTAGCGGGGGGGACGGGGTATTTT. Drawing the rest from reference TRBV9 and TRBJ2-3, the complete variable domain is DSGVTQTPKHLITATGQRVTLRCSPRSGDLSVYWYQQSLDQGLQFLIQYYNGEERAKGNILERFSAQQFPDLHSELNLSSLELGDSALYFCASSGSSGLAGGTGYFGPGTRLTVL.

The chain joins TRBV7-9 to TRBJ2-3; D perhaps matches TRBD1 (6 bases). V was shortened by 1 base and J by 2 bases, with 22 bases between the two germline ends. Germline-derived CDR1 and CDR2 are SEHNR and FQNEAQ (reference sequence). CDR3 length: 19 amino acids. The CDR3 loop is CASSLVYRGSAENTDTQYF. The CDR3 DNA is TGTGCCAGCAGCTTAGTGTATAGGGGGTCTGCGGAGAACACAGATACGCAGTATTTT.

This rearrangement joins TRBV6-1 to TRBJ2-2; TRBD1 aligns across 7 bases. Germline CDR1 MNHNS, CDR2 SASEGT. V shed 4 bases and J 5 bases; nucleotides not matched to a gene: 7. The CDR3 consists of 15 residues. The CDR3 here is CASSVDRVGTGELFF. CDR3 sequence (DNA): TGTGCCAGCAGTGTAGACAGGGTAGGGACCGGGGAGCTGTTTTTT.

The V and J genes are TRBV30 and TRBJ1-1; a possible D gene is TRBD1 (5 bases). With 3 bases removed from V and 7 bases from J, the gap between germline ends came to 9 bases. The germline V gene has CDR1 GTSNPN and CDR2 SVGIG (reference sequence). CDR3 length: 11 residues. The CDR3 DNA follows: TGTGCCTGGAGAAAAGACAGTGAAGCTTTCTTT. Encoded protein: CAWRKDSEAFF. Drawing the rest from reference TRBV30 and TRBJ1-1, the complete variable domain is SQTIHQWPATLVQPVGSPLSLECTVEGTSNPNLYWYRQAAGRGLQLLFYSVGIGQISSEVPQNLSASRPQDRQFILSSKKLLLSDSGFYLCAWRKDSEAFFGQGTRLTVV.

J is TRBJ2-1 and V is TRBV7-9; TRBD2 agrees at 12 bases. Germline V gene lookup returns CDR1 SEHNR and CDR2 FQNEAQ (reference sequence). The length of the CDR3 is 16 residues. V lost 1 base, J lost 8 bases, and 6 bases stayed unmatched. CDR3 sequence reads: CASSLGGASGGDEQFF. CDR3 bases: TGTGCCAGCAGCTTAGGAGGAGCTAGCGGGGGGGATGAGCAGTTCTTC.

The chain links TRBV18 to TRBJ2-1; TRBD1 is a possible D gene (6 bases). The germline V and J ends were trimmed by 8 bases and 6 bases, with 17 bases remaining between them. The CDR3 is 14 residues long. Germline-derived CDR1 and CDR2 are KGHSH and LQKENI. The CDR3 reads CASRPRGGGNEQFF. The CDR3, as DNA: TGTGCCAGCCGACCCCGAGGGGGTGGCAATGAGCAGTTCTTC.